This T cell receptor (beta chain) comes out of a study of T cell changes during pregnancy in multiple sclerosis. Method: immunoSEQ multiplex PCR; TCRdb's copy keeps in-frame clones and lacks some. The sample has 55,000 to 75,000 clones, about 91% seen once; the top ten hold approximately 1.5%. There are 15 residues in the CDR3. Per germline, CDR1 SGHRS and CDR2 YFSETQ. V was cut by 0 bases and J by 2 bases, with 9 bases left in between. The chain has TRBV5-1 and TRBJ2-1; D call uncertain. This material consisted of peripheral blood, taken after pregnancy. This TCR came from a female donor with multiple sclerosis, enrolled in a pregnancy study. CDR3 in DNA: TGCGCCAGCAGCTTGGGTAGCACAACCTACAATGAGCAGTTCTTC. It specifies CASSLGSTTYNEQFF. Variable domain in full (rest from reference TRBV5-1 and TRBJ2-1): KAGVTQTPRYLIKTRGQQVTLSCSPISGHRSVSWYQQTPGQGLQFLFEYFSETQRNKGNFPGRFSGRQFSNSRSEMNVSTLELGDSALYLCASSLGSTTYNEQFFGPGTRLTVL.